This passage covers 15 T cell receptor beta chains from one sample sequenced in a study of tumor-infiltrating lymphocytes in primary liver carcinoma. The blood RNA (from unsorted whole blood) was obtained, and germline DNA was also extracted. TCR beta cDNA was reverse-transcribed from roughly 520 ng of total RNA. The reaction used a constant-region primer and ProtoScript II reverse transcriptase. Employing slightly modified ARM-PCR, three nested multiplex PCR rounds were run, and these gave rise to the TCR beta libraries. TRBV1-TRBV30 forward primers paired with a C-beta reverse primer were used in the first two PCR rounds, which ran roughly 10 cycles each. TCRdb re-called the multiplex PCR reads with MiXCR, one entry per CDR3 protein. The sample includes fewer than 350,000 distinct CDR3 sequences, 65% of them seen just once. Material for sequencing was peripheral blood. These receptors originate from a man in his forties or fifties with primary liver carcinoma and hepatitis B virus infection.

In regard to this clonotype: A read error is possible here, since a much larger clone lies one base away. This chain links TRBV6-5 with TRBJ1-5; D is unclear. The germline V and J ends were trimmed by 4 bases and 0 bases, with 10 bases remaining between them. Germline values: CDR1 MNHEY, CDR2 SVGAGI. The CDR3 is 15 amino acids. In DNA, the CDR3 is TGTGCCAGCAGTTTCCGGGTCGGTAGCAATCAGCCCCAGCATTTT. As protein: CASSFRVGSNQPQHF.

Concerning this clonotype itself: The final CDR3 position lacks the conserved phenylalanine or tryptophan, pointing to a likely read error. The CDR3 reads CASSLEVRGDKAKNIQYL. Here the CDR3 DNA reads TGTGCCAGCAGCTTAGAGGTTCGGGGGGATAAAGCCAAAAACATTCAGTACTTA. The V call is TRBV11-2, the J call TRBJ2-4; 7 bases are a match to TRBD2. CDR3 size: 18 residues. Germline CDR1 SGHAT, CDR2 FQNNGV. The V and J ends lost 0 bases and 0 bases, in that order; junction bases with no gene match: 8.

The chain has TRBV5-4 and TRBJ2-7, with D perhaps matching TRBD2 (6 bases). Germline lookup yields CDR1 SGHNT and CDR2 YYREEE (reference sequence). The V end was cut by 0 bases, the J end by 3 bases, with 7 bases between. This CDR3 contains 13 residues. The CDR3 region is CASSLGGLYEQYF. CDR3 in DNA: TGTGCCAGCAGCTTGGGGGGACTCTACGAGCAGTACTTC.

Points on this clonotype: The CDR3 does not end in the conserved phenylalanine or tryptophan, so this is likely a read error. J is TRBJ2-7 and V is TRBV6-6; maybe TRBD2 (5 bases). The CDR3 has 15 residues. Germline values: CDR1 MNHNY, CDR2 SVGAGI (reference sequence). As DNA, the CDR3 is TGTGCCAGCAGTCTCCCTGTCGCGGGTTCCTACAAGCAGTACATC. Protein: CASSLPVAGSYKQYI.

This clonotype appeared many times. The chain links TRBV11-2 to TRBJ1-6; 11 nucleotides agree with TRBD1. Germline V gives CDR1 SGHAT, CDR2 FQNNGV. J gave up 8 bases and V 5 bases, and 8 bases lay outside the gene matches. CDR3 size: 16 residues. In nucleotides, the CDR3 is TGTGCCAGCAGCCCAAGGACAGGGGGCGCTTATTCACCCCTCCACTTT. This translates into CASSPRTGGAYSPLHF.

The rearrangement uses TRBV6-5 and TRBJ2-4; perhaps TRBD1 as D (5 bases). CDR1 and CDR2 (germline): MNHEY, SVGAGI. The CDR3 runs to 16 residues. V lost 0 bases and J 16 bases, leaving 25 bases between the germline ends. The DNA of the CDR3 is TGTGCCAGCAGTTACTCTGAAGGGGCCTCTAAAAACATTCGATACTTC. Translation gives CASSYSEGASKNIRYF.

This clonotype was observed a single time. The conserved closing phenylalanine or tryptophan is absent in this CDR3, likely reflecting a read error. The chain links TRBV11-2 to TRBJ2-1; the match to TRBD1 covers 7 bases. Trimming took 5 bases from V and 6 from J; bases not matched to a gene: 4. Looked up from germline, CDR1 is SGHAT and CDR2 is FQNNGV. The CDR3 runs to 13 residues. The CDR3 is CASSRGTANEQFL. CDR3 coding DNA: TGTGCCAGCAGCCGAGGGACAGCCAATGAGCAGTTCCTC.

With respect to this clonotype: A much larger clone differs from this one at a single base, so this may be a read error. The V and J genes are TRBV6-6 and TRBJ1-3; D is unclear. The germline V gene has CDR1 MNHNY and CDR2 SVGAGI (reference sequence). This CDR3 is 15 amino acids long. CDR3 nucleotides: TGTGCCAGCAGCTCCGGGGATTTCTCTGGAGACACCATATATTTT. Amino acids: CASSSGDFSGDTIYF.

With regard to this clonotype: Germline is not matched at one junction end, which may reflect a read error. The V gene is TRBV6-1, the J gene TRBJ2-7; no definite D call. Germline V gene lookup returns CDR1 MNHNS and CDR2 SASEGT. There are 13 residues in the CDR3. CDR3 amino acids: CANSVGGPTEQYF. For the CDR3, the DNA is TGTGCCAACAGTGTTGGCGGCCCCACCGAGCAGTACTTC.

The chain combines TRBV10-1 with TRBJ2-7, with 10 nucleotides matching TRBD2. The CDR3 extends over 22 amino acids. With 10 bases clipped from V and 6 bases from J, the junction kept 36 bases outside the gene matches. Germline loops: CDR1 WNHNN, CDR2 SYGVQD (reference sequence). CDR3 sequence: CANTGRLAGVAAPSLHRSEQYF. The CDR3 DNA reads TGCGCCAACACCGGAAGGCTAGCGGGAGTTGCGGCCCCGTCCCTGCACAGGTCCGAGCAGTACTTC.

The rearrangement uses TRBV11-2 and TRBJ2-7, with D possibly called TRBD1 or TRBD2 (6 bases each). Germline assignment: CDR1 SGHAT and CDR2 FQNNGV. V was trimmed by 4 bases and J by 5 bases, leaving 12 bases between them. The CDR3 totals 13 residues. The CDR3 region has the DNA TGTGCCAGCAGCTCGACAGGAGGGAACGAGCAGTACTTC. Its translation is CASSSTGGNEQYF.

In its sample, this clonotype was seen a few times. The CDR3 reads CASSQDEGGTGYEQYF. The DNA for the CDR3 is TGCGCCAGCAGCCAAGACGAAGGCGGGACCGGCTACGAGCAGTACTTC. The chain joins TRBV4-1 to TRBJ2-7, with a tentative D call TRBD2 (6 bases). Trimming took 0 bases from V and 3 from J, leaving 15 bases between them. This CDR3 is built from 16 residues. CDR1 is MGHRA and CDR2 is YSYEKL in the germline V gene.

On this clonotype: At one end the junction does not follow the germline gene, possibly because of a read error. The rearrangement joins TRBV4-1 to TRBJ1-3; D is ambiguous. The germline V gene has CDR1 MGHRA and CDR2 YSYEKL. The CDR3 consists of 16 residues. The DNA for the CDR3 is TGCGCCAGCAGCCAATGGCGAATTGGCTCTGGAAACATCATATATTTT. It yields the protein CASSQWRIGSGNIIYF.

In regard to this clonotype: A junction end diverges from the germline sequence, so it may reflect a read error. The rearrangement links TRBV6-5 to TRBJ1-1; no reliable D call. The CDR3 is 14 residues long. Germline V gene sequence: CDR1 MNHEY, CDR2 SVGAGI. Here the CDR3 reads CASSDAWKRSETFF. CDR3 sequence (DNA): TGTGCCAGCAGTGACGCATGGAAAAGGTCTGAAACTTTCTTT.

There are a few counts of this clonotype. The DNA for the CDR3 is TGTGCCACCTCGCGGGACGGCGTCGACAATGAGCAGTTCTTC. Residues: CATSRDGVDNEQFF. The J gene is TRBJ2-1, the V gene TRBV6-5, with D possibly matching TRBD2 (6 bases). CDR1 and CDR2 from the germline V gene are MNHEY and SVGAGI. V gave up 10 bases and J gave up 5 bases, with 18 bases separating them. The CDR3 length is 14 residues.